These 27 T cell receptor beta chains share one sample of origin, sequenced in a study of blood T cell repertoires in COVID-19. Sequencing was performed with immunoSEQ multiplex PCR; in TCRdb, only in-frame clones are kept and a portion is missing. The sample has some 220,000 clones; around three quarters are singletons. Material for sequencing was peripheral blood. These receptors came from a woman between 70 and 85 years old with acute or convalescent COVID-19.

Note on this clone: A much larger clone differs by one base, so this may be a read error. The chain uses TRBV3-1 (or the pseudogene TRBV3-2) and TRBJ2-1; 13 bases agree with TRBD2. The V segment lost 4 bases and the J segment 1 base; nucleotides outside the gene matches: 4. Looked up from germline, CDR1 is LGHDT and CDR2 is YNNKEL (reference sequence). CDR3 length: 17 amino acids. The CDR3 sequence is CASSRTSGGASYNEQFF. The CDR3 DNA follows: TGTGCCAGCAGCCGTACTAGCGGGGGGGCATCCTACAATGAGCAGTTCTTC.

The rearrangement uses TRBV7-3 and TRBJ2-2; 8 bases match TRBD1. The germline CDR1 and CDR2 sequences are SGHTA and FQGTGA. J lost 5 bases, V lost 5 bases, and 4 bases had no gene match. This CDR3 is built from 14 residues. CDR3 residues: CASSRDRLTGELFF. The DNA of the CDR3 is TGTGCCAGCAGCCGGGACAGGCTGACCGGGGAGCTGTTTTTT.

The V call is TRBV3-1 (or the pseudogene TRBV3-2), the J call TRBJ1-4; 8 bases line up with TRBD1. Trimming cost V 2 bases and J 9 bases; bases outside gene matches: 5. Germline CDR1 LGHDT, CDR2 YNNKEL (reference sequence). This CDR3 is built from 14 residues. The CDR3 region is CASSQTRQGKKLFF. CDR3 nucleotide sequence: TGTGCCAGCAGCCAAACTCGACAGGGGAAAAAACTGTTTTTT.

The chain employs TRBV10-1 and TRBJ1-2, with D tentatively TRBD1 (5 bases). Germline values: CDR1 WNHNN, CDR2 SYGVQD (reference sequence). The CDR3 has 14 amino acids. The germline V and J ends were trimmed by 6 bases and 0 bases, with 11 bases remaining between them. CDR3 DNA sequence: TGCGCCAGCAGCCCGGACACTTCTAACTATGGCTACACCTTC. Its translation is CASSPDTSNYGYTF.

This chain joins TRBV15 and TRBJ2-7, with no clear D. The CDR3 runs 13 residues. V was shortened by 0 bases and J by 3 bases, with 6 bases between the two germline ends. CDR1 and CDR2 (germline): LNHNV, YYDKDF (reference sequence). CDR3 protein: CATSRDVLYEQYF. In DNA, the CDR3 is TGTGCCACCAGCAGAGATGTACTCTACGAGCAGTACTTC.

The chain's CDR3 is CASSPGLPDTQYF. The CDR3, as DNA: TGCGCCAGCAGCCCGGGACTACCAGATACGCAGTATTTT. V and J are TRBV5-1 and TRBJ2-3, with 7 bases that match TRBD2. CDR1 SGHRS and CDR2 YFSETQ come from the germline V gene. V gave up 4 bases and J gave up 4 bases; unmatched junction bases: 3. The CDR3 contains 13 residues.

As regards this clone: This CDR3 is also generated by other DNA sequences in the sample. The chain couples TRBV7-2 to TRBJ2-5; 12 bases are a match to TRBD2. Germline CDR1 SGHTA, CDR2 FQGNSA. This CDR3 is built from 15 residues. J gave up 4 bases and V 5 bases, and 5 bases lay outside the gene matches. The CDR3 nucleotides are TGTGCCAGCAGCCCTAGCGGGGGGGCTCGAGAGACCCAGTACTTC. Encoded protein: CASSPSGGARETQYF.

V usage is TRBV10-1 and J usage is TRBJ2-1, with D maybe TRBD1 (5 bases). With 5 bases removed from V and 8 bases from J, the gap between germline ends came to 19 bases. The CDR3 is 15 amino acids. Germline CDR1 and CDR2: WNHNN and SYGVQD (reference sequence). CDR3 loop: CASSKGQGSIDEQFF. For the CDR3, the DNA is TGCGCCAGCAGTAAAGGGCAGGGTAGCATCGATGAGCAGTTCTTC.

The chain uses TRBV29-1 and TRBJ1-5; tentative D call: TRBD1 (5 bases). Looked up from germline, CDR1 is SQVTM and CDR2 is ANQGSEA. CDR3 length: 12 residues. The germline V and J ends were trimmed by 6 bases and 5 bases, with 11 bases remaining between them. CDR3 residues: CSVAGGDQPQHF. The DNA for the CDR3 is TGCAGCGTGGCGGGGGGGGATCAGCCCCAGCATTTT.

This chain connects TRBV7-2 to TRBJ2-2; D might be TRBD1 (5 bases). The CDR3 runs 15 residues. Trimming took off 1 base at V and 4 bases at J, with 10 bases between the two ends. Per the germline V gene, CDR1 is SGHTA and CDR2 is FQGNSA. CDR3 region: CASSLGQGGTGELFF. Here the CDR3 DNA reads TGTGCCAGCAGCTTAGGCCAGGGCGGCACCGGGGAGCTGTTTTTT.

The V gene is TRBV10-2, the J gene TRBJ2-7; 10 bases are shared with TRBD2. V shed 8 bases, J shed 4 bases, and the junction held 11 bases outside the gene matches. Germline V CDR1 and CDR2: WSHSY, SAAADI. CDR3 length equals 15 residues. Here the CDR3 reads CASQRGAGGLYEQYF. As DNA, the CDR3 is TGCGCCAGCCAGAGAGGAGCGGGGGGGCTTTACGAGCAGTACTTC.

V is TRBV10-3 and J is TRBJ2-3, with 11 bases matching TRBD2. Germline CDR1 is ENHRY and CDR2 is SYGVKD. This CDR3 is 14 amino acids long. J gave up 5 bases and V 5 bases, and 3 bases lay outside the gene matches. CDR3 loop: CAISTTSGGDTQYF. The CDR3 nucleotides read TGTGCCATCAGTACAACTAGCGGGGGAGATACGCAGTATTTT.

CDR3 nucleotide sequence: TGTGCCAGCTCACCAAACTATCTAGCGGGGGATTCGGATACGCAGTATTTT. This gives the protein CASSPNYLAGDSDTQYF. This sequence joins TRBV18 and TRBJ2-3; TRBD2 matches 10 bases. The germline gives CDR1 KGHSH, CDR2 LQKENI. V lost 2 bases and J lost 6; bases outside the gene matches: 11. The CDR3 sequence is 17 residues long. Looking up the rest from reference TRBV18 and TRBJ2-3 gives the full variable domain: NAGVMQNPRHLVRRRGQEARLRCSPMKGHSHVYWYRQLPEEGLKFMVYLQKENIIDESGMPKERFSAEFPKEGPSILRIQQVVRGDSAAYFCASSPNYLAGDSDTQYFGPGTRLTVL.

The rearrangement uses TRBV19 and TRBJ2-2; D is perhaps TRBD2 (6 bases). This CDR3 is 16 amino acids long. V shed 6 bases and J shed 6 bases, with 20 bases lying between them. Germline V gene lookup returns CDR1 LNHDA and CDR2 SQIVND (reference sequence). CDR3 loop: CASRNREPVGAGELFF. The DNA of the CDR3 is TGTGCCAGTAGAAACCGGGAGCCCGTAGGTGCCGGGGAGCTGTTTTTT.

The chain is built from TRBV6-5 and TRBJ2-1; 11 bases line up with TRBD1. The CDR3 consists of 15 residues. Trimming cost V 6 bases and J 7 bases; bases outside gene matches: 8. CDR1 is MNHEY, CDR2 SVGAGI, per germline. The DNA for the CDR3 is TGTGCCAGCAGATCCGGGACAGGGGGGGAGAATGAGCAGTTCTTC. Encoded protein: CASRSGTGGENEQFF.

This chain uses TRBV5-1 with TRBJ1-1, with TRBD1 as a possible D gene (6 bases). V dropped 8 bases and J dropped 1 base, with 12 bases sitting between them. The CDR3 is 13 residues long. Germline-derived CDR1 and CDR2 are SGHRS and YFSETQ. In nucleotides, the CDR3 is TGCGCCAGTCGCACAGGGTGGAACACTGAAGCTTTCTTT. Its translation is CASRTGWNTEAFF.

Only a few counts were recorded for this clone. V usage is TRBV5-1 and J usage is TRBJ1-5; D is possibly TRBD1 (6 bases). Trimming pared 0 bases from V and 2 bases from J, leaving 18 bases between. Germline V gives CDR1 SGHRS, CDR2 YFSETQ. CDR3 length equals 18 residues. The CDR3 sequence is CASSLEAGALEGNQPQHF. CDR3 DNA: TGCGCCAGCAGCTTGGAAGCAGGGGCCCTTGAGGGCAATCAGCCCCAGCATTTT.

This chain uses TRBV27 with TRBJ2-4; TRBD2 agrees at 7 bases. Germline CDR1 and CDR2: MNHEY and SMNVEV (reference sequence). There are 16 residues in the CDR3. J was trimmed by 6 bases and V by 5 bases; bases with no gene match: 13. CDR3 protein: CASSAGTTSYGNIQYF. The CDR3 region has the DNA TGTGCCAGCAGTGCCGGGACTACCTCTTACGGAAACATTCAGTACTTC.

This clone was seen only a few times. The chain recombines TRBV6-6 with TRBJ1-3; D may be TRBD1 (6 bases). The germline V gene encodes CDR1 MNHNY and CDR2 SVGAGI (reference sequence). The germline V and J ends were trimmed by 5 bases and 0 bases, with 17 bases remaining between them. CDR3 size: 17 residues. CDR3 sequence: CASSPSGQFSSGNTIYF. The CDR3 nucleotides are TGTGCCAGCAGTCCCTCCGGACAGTTCTCCTCTGGAAACACCATATATTTT.

The rearrangement links TRBV18 to TRBJ2-2; D is perhaps TRBD2 (6 bases). Germline lookup yields CDR1 KGHSH and CDR2 LQKENI. This CDR3 spans 14 amino acids. Between the trimmed V and J ends, which lost 2 bases and 7 bases, there was a span of 11 bases. CDR3 nucleotides: TGTGCCAGCTCACCAGGAGGGGACGTCGGGGAGCTGTTTTTT. This encodes CASSPGGDVGELFF.

This chain connects TRBV11-3 to TRBJ2-5; the D gene is possibly TRBD1 (6 bases). In germline, CDR1 is SGHNT, CDR2 YENEEA. V was trimmed by 4 bases and J by 2 bases, leaving 8 bases between them. The CDR3 has 13 residues. CDR3 nucleotide sequence: TGTGCCAGCAGCTCCGGACAGCAAGAGACCCAGTACTTC. Translating it yields CASSSGQQETQYF.

This clone was detected once. V gene TRBV6-5 combines with J gene TRBJ2-5; TRBD2 agrees at 9 bases. Germline V gene lookup returns CDR1 MNHEY and CDR2 SVGAGI. The CDR3 covers 15 residues. V lost 7 bases and J lost 4; bases outside the gene matches: 10. The CDR3 spells CASKRLAGAIETQYF. Here the CDR3 DNA reads TGTGCCAGCAAGAGATTAGCGGGGGCCATAGAGACCCAGTACTTC.

The rearrangement joins TRBV2 to TRBJ2-5; D gene uncertain. This CDR3 has 13 residues. The V end was cut by 8 bases, the J end by 5 bases, with 15 bases between. Germline V gives CDR1 SNHLY, CDR2 FYNNEI. The CDR3 DNA follows: TGTGCCAGCTCTACCCTCCCCCGGGAGACCCAGTACTTC. Translating it yields CASSTLPRETQYF.

The chain couples TRBV6-5 to TRBJ2-2; 8 bases match TRBD1. CDR3 length: 14 residues. Germline V gene lookup returns CDR1 MNHEY and CDR2 SVGAGI. With V trimmed by 8 bases and J by 4 bases, 6 bases remained unmatched. In DNA, the CDR3 is TGTGCCAGCGAGACAGGGGTGATCACCGGGGAGCTGTTTTTT. Translated: CASETGVITGELFF.

The V and J genes are TRBV10-3 and TRBJ2-1; perhaps TRBD2 as D (5 bases). In germline, CDR1 is ENHRY, CDR2 SYGVKD. Trimming shortened V by 2 bases and J by 9 bases, and 8 bases separated the two germline ends. The CDR3 loop spans 12 amino acids. In DNA, the CDR3 is TGTGCCATCAGTGAGACAGCGGCTGAGCAGTTCTTC. Protein: CAISETAAEQFF.

V gene TRBV3-1 (or the pseudogene TRBV3-2) combines with J gene TRBJ2-5; TRBD1 might be the D (6 bases). This CDR3 region has 16 residues. The V gene's germline CDR1 is LGHDT and CDR2 YNNKEL (reference sequence). V lost 1 base to trimming and J lost 3 bases, with 15 bases between them. The CDR3 sequence is CASSQVGQGLKETQYF. CDR3 in DNA: TGTGCCAGCAGCCAAGTAGGTCAGGGGTTGAAAGAGACCCAGTACTTC.

For this clone: The same CDR3 also results from other DNA sequences found in this sample. V usage is TRBV5-4 and J usage is TRBJ2-3, with 8 bases aligning to TRBD1. The CDR3 sequence is 14 residues long. With V trimmed by 1 base and J by 3 bases, 1 base remained unmatched. Germline lookup yields CDR1 SGHNT and CDR2 YYREEE (reference sequence). CDR3 in DNA: TGTGCCAGCAGCTTGCAGGGGGCAACAGATACGCAGTATTTT. Protein product: CASSLQGATDTQYF.